This entry concerns a single T cell receptor (beta chain). Its antigen is still unknown. Per-nucleotide qualities are absent, and no much larger clonotype sits a single base away. The immunoSEQ assay was used to generate TCR beta chain sequences from genomic DNA. Under the source paper's analysis protocol: Any CDR3 sequence that did not begin with the conserved framework cysteine at position 104 was removed by hand. To get clonality, the normalized Shannon's Diversity Index was subtracted from one, giving values from 0 (maximal diversity) to 1 (oligoclonal). To check whether a given CDR3 had different frequencies in two samples, for example brain versus blood, chi-squared comparison-of-proportions tests were used. Public clonotypes were found through immuneACCESS searches, while the VDJdb browser was used to judge similarity to known antiviral clonotypes. TCRdb stores this immuneACCESS table with in-frame sequences only. Part of the clones is absent; in the studies checked, under half of the shortfall reflects unresolved V genes, and no reason is known for the rest. D and trimming were read from the DNA, whereas the V and J calls and clone size are those reported in that table. This sample lists just under 65,000 clones; roughly 95% were detected once. The ten largest clones take up approximately 0.37% of the sample.

The source of the sample is a study of brain T cells in children with intractable seizures (dated by TCRdb to the early 2020s). About the study as a whole: A NanoString immunology panel was first used to screen resected brain tissue from about 54 pediatric epilepsy surgery cases for immune gene transcripts. Among the 12 selected surgery cases, eight also had pre-surgery blood sequenced, leaving four with brain tissue only.

CDR1 and CDR2 are drawn from the germline V gene: SGHTA, FQGNSA. The CDR3 covers 15 residues, taking in both the cysteine and the phenylalanine. The DNA shown is the 45-base CDR3, in frame from base 1. V is reduced by 5 bases and J by 7 bases, leaving a spacing of 18 bases between them. The label giving this sample's time point can be read as: resected brain tissue, or blood drawn just prior to surgery. The surgery cases that showed the highest brain T cell transcript signatures were chosen for TCR beta chain sequencing of brain tissue, and of blood when it was available. Prior to surgery, the patients had been treated with at least one anti-epileptic drug. The TCR-sequenced patients were children whose drug-resistant epilepsy was caused by tuberous sclerosis complex, focal cortical dysplasia, Rasmussen encephalitis or hemimegalencephaly. Blood samples were collected immediately before the epilepsy surgery. The Monarch genomic DNA purification kit was used to extract bulk genomic DNA from unsorted brain tissue and whole blood.

The paper's findings and limits, for the study overall: Because sequencing depth differed between pre- and post-surgery blood, the absence of clones from the pre-surgery sample may reflect undersampling. Viral specificity was inferred solely from CDR3 sequence similarity, and the HCMV serostatus of the patients was not known.

The chain couples TRBV7-2 to TRBJ1-5; the D gene is perhaps TRBD1, from 6 matching bases. The clonotype comes from a boy younger than two with focal cortical dysplasia and intractable seizures. The specimen was peripheral blood, collected at surgery. The DNA sequence is as follows: TGTGCCAGCAGCATCCGACAGGCCCGGGGGCAGCCCCAGCATTTT. It codes for CASSIRQARGQPQHF.